This T cell receptor (beta chain) was observed in a study of T cells in Graves' hyperthyroidism and ophthalmopathy. Germline V gene data show CDR1 as MDHEN and CDR2 as SYDVKM. V gave up 6 bases and J gave up 5 bases; unmatched junction bases: 4. This CDR3 is 15 amino acids long. RNA transcripts yielded amplified TCR beta CDR3 regions. Using the HTBI primer set, a first-round RT-PCR was run on the TCR CDR3. MiXCR, run by TCRdb on the multiplex PCR reads, gives a single entry per CDR3 protein. The table shows about 350,000 distinct CDR3 sequences, with about 14% occurring only once. Many counts were recorded for this clonotype.

The receptor's source is a woman in her twenties or thirties with Graves' hyperthyroidism. The rearrangement uses TRBV28 and TRBJ2-2; 12 positions match TRBD2. The sample was blood. CDR3 sequence (DNA): TGTGCCAGCAGCCCGACTAGCGGGAGAACCGGGGAGCTGTTTTTT. Translating it yields CASSPTSGRTGELFF.